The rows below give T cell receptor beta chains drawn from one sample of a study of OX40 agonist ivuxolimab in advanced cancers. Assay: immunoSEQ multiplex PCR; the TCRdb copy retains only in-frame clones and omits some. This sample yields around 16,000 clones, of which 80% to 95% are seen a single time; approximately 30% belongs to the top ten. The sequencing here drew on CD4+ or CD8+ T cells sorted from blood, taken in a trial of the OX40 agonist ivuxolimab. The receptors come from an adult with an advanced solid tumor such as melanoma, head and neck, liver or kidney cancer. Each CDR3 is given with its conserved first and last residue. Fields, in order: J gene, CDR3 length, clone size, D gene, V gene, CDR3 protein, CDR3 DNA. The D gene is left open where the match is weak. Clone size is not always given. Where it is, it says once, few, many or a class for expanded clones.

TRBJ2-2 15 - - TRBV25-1 CASSVSGAGTGELFF TGTGCCAGCAGTGTTTCGGGGGCGGGCACCGGGGAGCTGTTTTTT
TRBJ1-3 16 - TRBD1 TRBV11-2 CASHEGAGQSGNTIYF TGTGCCAGCCACGAGGGGGCAGGGCAATCTGGAAACACCATATATTTT
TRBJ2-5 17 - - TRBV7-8 CASRIPKMITSGETQYF TGTGCCAGCAGAATTCCAAAAATGATAACCAGCGGAGAGACCCAGTACTTC
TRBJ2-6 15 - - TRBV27 CASSSPSSGANVLTF TGTGCCAGCAGTTCACCCTCCTCTGGGGCCAACGTCCTGACTTTC
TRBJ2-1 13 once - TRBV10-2 CASRISTYNEQFF TGCGCCAGCAGGATATCGACGTACAATGAGCAGTTCTTC
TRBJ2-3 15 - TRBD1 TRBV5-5 CASAGTGGISDTQYF TGTGCCAGCGCCGGGACAGGGGGTATTTCAGATACGCAGTATTTT
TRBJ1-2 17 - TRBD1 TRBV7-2 CASSLAQGQGANYGYTF TGTGCCAGCAGCTTAGCGCAAGGACAGGGGGCGAACTATGGCTACACCTTC
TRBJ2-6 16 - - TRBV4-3 CASSQDGSSGANVLTF TGCGCCAGCAGCCAAGACGGGAGCTCTGGGGCCAACGTCCTGACTTTC
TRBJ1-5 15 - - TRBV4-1 CASSQDTRFNQPQHF TGCGCCAGCAGCCAAGATACCAGATTCAATCAGCCCCAGCATTTT
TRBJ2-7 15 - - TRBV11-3 CASSSGRLSSYEQYF TGTGCCAGCAGCTCGGGACGCCTGAGCTCCTACGAGCAGTACTTC
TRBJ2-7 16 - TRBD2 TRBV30 CAWSEGTSGSGYEQYF TGTGCCTGGAGTGAAGGGACTAGCGGGAGCGGCTACGAGCAGTACTTC
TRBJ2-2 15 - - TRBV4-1 CASSQDNSYTGELFF TGCGCCAGCAGCCAAGATAATTCATATACCGGGGAGCTGTTTTTT
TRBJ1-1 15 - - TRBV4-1 CASSQDSRGPSGAFF TGCGCCAGCAGCCAAGATAGTAGGGGACCCTCGGGGGCTTTCTTT
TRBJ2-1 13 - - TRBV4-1 CASSQDYHNEQFF TGCGCCAGCAGCCAGGACTATCACAATGAGCAGTTCTTC
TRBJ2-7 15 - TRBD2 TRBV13 CASRKRLAGRYEQYF TGTGCCAGCAGAAAGAGACTAGCGGGACGGTACGAGCAGTACTTC
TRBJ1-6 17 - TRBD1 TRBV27 CASSSRDSGVYNSPLHF TGTGCCAGCAGTAGCCGGGACAGCGGCGTATATAATTCACCCCTCCACTTT
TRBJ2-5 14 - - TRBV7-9 CASWAGHLQETQYF TGTGCCAGTTGGGCGGGCCACCTCCAAGAGACCCAGTACTTC
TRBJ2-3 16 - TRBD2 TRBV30 CAWRGLGLPSTDTQYF TGTGCCTGGAGGGGACTAGGTTTACCTAGCACAGATACGCAGTATTTT
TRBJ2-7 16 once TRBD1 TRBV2 CASGAPDRLDSYEQYF TGTGCCAGCGGGGCTCCGGACAGGTTGGACTCCTACGAGCAGTACTTC
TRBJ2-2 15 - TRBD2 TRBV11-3 CASSGLAENTGELFF TGTGCCAGCAGCGGACTAGCGGAAAACACCGGGGAGCTGTTTTTT